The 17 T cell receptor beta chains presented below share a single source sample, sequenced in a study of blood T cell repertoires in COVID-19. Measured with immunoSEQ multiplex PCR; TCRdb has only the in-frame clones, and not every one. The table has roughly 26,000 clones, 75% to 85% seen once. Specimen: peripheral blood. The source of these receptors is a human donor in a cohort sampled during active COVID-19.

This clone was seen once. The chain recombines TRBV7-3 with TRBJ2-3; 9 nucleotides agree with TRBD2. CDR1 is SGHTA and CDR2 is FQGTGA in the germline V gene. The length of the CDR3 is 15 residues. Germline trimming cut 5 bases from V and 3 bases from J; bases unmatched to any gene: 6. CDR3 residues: CASSLSGSETDTQYF. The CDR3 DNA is TGTGCCAGCAGCCTTAGCGGGAGTGAGACAGATACGCAGTATTTT.

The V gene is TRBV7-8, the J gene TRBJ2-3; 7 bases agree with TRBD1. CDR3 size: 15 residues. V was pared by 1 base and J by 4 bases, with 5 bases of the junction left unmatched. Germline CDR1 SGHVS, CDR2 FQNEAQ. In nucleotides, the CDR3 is TGTGCCAGCAGCTTAGATTTGAGGGGGCCAGATACGCAGTATTTT. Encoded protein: CASSLDLRGPDTQYF.

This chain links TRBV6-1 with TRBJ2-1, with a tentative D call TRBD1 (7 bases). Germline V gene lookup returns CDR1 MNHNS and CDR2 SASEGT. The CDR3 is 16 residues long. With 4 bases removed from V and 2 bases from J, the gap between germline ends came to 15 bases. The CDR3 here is CASSVNQGGPYNEQFF. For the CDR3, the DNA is TGTGCCAGCAGTGTTAACCAGGGGGGCCCCTACAATGAGCAGTTCTTC.

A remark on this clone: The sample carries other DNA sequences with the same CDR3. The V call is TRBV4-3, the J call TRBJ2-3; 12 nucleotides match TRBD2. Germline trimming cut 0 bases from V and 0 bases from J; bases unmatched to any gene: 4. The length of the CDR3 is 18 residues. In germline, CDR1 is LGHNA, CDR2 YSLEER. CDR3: CASSQDLAGGPSTDTQYF. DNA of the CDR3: TGCGCCAGCAGCCAAGATCTAGCGGGAGGGCCTAGCACAGATACGCAGTATTTT.

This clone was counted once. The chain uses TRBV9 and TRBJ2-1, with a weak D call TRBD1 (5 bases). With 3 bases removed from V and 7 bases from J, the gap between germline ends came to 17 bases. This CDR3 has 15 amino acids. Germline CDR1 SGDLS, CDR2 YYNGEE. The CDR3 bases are TGTGCCAGCAGCGGATCCGGTTCAACAGGTAATGAGCAGTTCTTC. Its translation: CASSGSGSTGNEQFF. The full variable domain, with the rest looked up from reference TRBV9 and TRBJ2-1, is DSGVTQTPKHLITATGQRVTLRCSPRSGDLSVYWYQQSLDQGLQFLIQYYNGEERAKGNILERFSAQQFPDLHSELNLSSLELGDSALYFCASSGSGSTGNEQFFGPGTRLTVL.

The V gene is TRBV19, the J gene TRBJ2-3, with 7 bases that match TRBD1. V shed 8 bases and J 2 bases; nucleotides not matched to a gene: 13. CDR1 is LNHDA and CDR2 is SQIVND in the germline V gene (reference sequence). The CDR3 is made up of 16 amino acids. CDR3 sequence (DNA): TGTGCCAGTTCGCCCCTCCTTGGACAGGCCACAGATACGCAGTATTTT. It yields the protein CASSPLLGQATDTQYF. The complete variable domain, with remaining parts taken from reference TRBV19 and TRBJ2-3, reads DGGITQSPKYLFRKEGQNVTLSCEQNLNHDAMYWYRQDPGQGLRLIYYSQIVNDFQKGDIAEGYSVSREKKESFPLTVTSAQKNPTAFYLCASSPLLGQATDTQYFGPGTRLTVL.

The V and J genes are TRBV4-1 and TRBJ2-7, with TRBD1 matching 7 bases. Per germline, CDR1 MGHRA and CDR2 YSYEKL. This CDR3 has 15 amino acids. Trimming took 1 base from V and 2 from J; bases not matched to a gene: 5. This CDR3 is CASSQVWTGTYEQYF. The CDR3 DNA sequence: TGCGCCAGCAGCCAAGTGTGGACAGGTACCTACGAGCAGTACTTC.

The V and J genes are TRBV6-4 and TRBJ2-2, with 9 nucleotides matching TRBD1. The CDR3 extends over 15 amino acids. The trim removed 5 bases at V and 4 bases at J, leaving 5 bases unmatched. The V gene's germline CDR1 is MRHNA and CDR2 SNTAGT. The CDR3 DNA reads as TGTGCCAGCAGTCCACAGGGGGCTGGCACCGGGGAGCTGTTTTTT. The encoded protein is CASSPQGAGTGELFF.

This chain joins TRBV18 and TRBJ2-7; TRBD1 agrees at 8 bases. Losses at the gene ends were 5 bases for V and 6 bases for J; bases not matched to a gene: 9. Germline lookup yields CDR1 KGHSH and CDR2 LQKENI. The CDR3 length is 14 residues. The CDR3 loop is CASSKGQDSTEQYF. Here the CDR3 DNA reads TGTGCCAGCTCAAAGGGACAGGATTCAACCGAGCAGTACTTC.

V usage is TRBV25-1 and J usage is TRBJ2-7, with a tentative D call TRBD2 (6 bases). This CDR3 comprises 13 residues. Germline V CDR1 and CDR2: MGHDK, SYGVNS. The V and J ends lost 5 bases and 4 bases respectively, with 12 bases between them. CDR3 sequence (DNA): TGTGCCAGCAGTTTCGGGAGAAGGTACGAGCAGTACTTC. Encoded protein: CASSFGRRYEQYF.

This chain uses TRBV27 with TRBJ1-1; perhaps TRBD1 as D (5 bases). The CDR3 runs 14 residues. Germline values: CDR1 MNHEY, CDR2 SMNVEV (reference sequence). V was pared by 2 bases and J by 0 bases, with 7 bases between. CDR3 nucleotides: TGTGCCAGCAGTTTAGAAGGGGTGAACACTGAAGCTTTCTTT. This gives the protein CASSLEGVNTEAFF.

The CDR3 sequence: CASSPRTGKAGELFF. DNA for the CDR3: TGCGCCAGCAGCCCGAGGACAGGGAAGGCCGGGGAGCTGTTTTTT. V is TRBV10-2 and J is TRBJ2-2, with 8 bases aligning to TRBD1. This CDR3 comprises 15 residues. Germline V gene data show CDR1 as WSHSY and CDR2 as SAAADI. Germline trimming cut 6 bases from V and 6 bases from J; bases unmatched to any gene: 9.

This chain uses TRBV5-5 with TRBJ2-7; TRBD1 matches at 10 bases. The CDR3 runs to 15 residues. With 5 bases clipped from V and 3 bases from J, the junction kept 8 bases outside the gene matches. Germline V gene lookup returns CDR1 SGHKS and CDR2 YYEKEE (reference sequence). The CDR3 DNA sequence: TGTGCCAGCAGACCCGGGACAGGGGACTTCTACGAGCAGTACTTC. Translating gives CASRPGTGDFYEQYF. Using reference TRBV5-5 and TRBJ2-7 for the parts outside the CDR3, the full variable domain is DAGVTQSPTHLIKTRGQQVTLRCSPISGHKSVSWYQQVLGQGPQFIFQYYEKEERGRGNFPDRFSARQFPNYSSELNVNALLLGDSALYLCASRPGTGDFYEQYFGPGTRLTVT.

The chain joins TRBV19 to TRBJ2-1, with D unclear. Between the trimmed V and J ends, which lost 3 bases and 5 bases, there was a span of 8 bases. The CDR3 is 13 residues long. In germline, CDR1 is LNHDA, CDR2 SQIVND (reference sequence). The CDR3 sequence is CASSIGPNNEQFF. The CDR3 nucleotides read TGTGCCAGTAGTATTGGCCCCAACAATGAGCAGTTCTTC.

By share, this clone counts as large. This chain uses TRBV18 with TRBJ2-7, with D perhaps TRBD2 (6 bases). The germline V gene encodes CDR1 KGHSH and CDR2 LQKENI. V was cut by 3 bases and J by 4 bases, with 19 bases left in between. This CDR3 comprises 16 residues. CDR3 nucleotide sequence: TGTGCCAGCTCACCGCTGCGGGAAGGGCCGCTTTACGAGCAGTACTTC. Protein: CASSPLREGPLYEQYF.

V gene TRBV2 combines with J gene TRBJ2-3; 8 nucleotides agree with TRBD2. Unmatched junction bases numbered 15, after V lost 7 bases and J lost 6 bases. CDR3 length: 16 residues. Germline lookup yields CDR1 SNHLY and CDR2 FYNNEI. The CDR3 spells CASMRSSGAFADTQYF. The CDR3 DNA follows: TGTGCCAGCATGAGGAGTAGCGGGGCCTTCGCGGATACGCAGTATTTT. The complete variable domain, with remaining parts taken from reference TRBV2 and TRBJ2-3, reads EPEVTQTPSHQVTQMGQEVILRCVPISNHLYFYWYRQILGQKVEFLVSFYNNEISEKSEIFDDQFSVERPDGSNFTLKIRSTKLEDSAMYFCASMRSSGAFADTQYFGPGTRLTVL.

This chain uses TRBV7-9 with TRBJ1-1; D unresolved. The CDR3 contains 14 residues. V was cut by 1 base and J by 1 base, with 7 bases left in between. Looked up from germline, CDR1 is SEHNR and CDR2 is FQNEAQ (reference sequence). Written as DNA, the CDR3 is TGTGCCAGCAGCTTAGTTCAGTCGAACACTGAAGCTTTCTTT. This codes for CASSLVQSNTEAFF.